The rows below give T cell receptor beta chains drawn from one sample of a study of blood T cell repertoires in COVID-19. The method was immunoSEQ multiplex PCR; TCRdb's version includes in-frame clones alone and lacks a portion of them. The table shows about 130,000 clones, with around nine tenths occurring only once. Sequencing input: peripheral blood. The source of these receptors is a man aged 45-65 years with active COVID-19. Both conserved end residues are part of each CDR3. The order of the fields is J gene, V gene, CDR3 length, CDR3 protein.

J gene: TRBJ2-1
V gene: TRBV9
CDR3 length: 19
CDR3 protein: CASSERWSSGGSSYNEQFF

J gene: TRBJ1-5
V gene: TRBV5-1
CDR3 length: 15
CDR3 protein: CASSLAGEGRQPQHF

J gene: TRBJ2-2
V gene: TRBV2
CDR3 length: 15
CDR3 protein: CASSARTENTGELFF

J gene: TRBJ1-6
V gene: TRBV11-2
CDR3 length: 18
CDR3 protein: CASRRPGQGISYNSPLHF

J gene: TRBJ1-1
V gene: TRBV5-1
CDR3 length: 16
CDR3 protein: CASRPAQGWGNTEAFF

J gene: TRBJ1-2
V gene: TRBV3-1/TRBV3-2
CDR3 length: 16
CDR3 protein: CASSHRQAGANYGYTF

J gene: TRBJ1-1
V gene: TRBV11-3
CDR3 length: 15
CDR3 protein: CASSLEGGLNTEAFF

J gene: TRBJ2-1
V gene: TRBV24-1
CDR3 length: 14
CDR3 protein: CATSDFTGGNEQFF

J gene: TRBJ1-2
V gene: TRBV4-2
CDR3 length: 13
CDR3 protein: CASSQERRYGYTF

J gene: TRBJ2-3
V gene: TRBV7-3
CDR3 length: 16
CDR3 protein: CASSLSAGAGGDTQYF

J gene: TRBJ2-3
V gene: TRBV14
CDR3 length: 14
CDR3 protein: CASRLAGAGDTQYF

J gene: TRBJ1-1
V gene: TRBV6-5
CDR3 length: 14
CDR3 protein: CASNIDGRNTEAFF

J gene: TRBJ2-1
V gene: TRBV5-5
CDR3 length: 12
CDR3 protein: CASSFGLGEQFF

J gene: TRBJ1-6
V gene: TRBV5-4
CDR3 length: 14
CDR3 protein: CASSWGQGDSPLHF

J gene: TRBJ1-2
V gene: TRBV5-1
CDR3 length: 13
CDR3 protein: CASSVRRNYGYTF

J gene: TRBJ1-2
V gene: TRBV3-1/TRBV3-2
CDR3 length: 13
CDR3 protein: CASSQSRRAGYTF

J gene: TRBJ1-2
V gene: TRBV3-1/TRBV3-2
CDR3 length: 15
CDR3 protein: CASSQPGQGRSGYTF

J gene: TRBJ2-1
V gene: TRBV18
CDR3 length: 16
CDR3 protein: CASSPPGTSSYNEQFF

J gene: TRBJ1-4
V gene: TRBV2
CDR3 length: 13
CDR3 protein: CATLWGPNEKLFF

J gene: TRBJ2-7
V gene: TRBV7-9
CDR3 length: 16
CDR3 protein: CASSPPDFLSSYEQYF

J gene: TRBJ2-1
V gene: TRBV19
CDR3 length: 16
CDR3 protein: CASSIGVGGSYNEQFF

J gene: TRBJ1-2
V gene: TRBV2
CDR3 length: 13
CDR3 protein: CASNGQGAFGYTF

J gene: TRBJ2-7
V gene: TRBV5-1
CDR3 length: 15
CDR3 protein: CASSPTSGARHEQYF

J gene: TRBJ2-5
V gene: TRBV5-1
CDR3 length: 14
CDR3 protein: CASSPPSYQETQYF

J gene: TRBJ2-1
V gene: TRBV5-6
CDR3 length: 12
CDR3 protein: CASGGTYNEQFF